The source of this T cell receptor beta chain is a study of shared clonotypes between healthy human individuals (dated by TCRdb to about 2020). At the level of the whole study: A few men and a couple of women, aged 18 to 49 years, made up the cohort. For each donor, CD4 naive and CD4 memory were each run on three plates, CD8 naive on two plates, and CD8 memory on one plate. To estimate repertoire size and how much clonotypes are shared between individuals, the study performed deep sequencing of blood TCR repertoires from roughly five healthy adults. Libraries were prepared and TCR repertoires were sequenced by different laboratories using diverse techniques, in order to increase sequencing depth and limit assay-specific biases. Per donor, leukapheresis produced somewhere between about 0.9 and 10 billion PBMCs. Points the paper makes about the study in general: When several donors were compared, the shared fraction of clonotypes was around 5% for naive CD4, around 4% for naive CD8, roughly 2.5% for memory CD4, and roughly 0.4% for memory CD8. Sampling was restricted to blood, and TCR repertoires in tissue are likely to differ from TCR repertoires in blood. Rarefaction of sorted-subset datasets indicated incomplete sequencing despite the large sequencing depth. Pairwise subsampling led to the expectation that sequencing depth would affect the degree of clonotype sharing among donors. Clonotypes shared by all four sorted-subset donors showed higher generation probabilities than non-shared clonotypes. Naive subsets generally had larger estimated clonotype richness than memory subsets did. The small number of donors limited the genetic and exposure-history diversity represented.

Using the deep immunoSEQ assay, TCR CDR3 regions were amplified from genomic DNA by multiplex PCR. Genomic DNA extracted from each cell subset was distributed evenly over all wells of several immunoSEQ 96-well plates, and each plate served as one replicate. Each replicate PCR for sorted subsets received roughly 0.2 ug genomic DNA, equal to tens of thousands of T cell genomes. Purified libraries were measured with a Qubit 3.0 fluorometer, size-checked on a Bioanalyzer 2100, and measured again with the KAPA Library Quantification kit. Every immunoSEQ 96-well plate was sequenced on a separate single-read 150-cycle Illumina NextSeq 550 flow cell. In the authors' own workflow: Because the immunoSEQ output included only junctional sequences and no quality scores, the filtering could not be the same as the filtering used for full-length reads. To assign V/J genes and CDR3, sequences were annotated using PyIR, a Python wrapper for IgBLAST v1.9, with IMGT germline references. Reads with weak V/J assignments (E-value above 1e-6), missing CDR3, stop codons, out-of-frame junctions, or ambiguous translated residues were removed. V3J clonotypes were defined as sequences sharing an identical inferred V gene, J gene, and CDR3 amino acid sequence. Percentage overlap between repertoires was computed as shared unique clonotypes divided by the size of the smaller repertoire. Three approaches were used to assess repertoire richness: RTK rarefaction, the Chao1 estimator, and Recon v2.1 estimates of unobserved clonotypes. Generation probabilities for all TCRbeta clonotypes obtained by the gDNA method from a handful of donors were computed using OLGA. In its TCRdb copy, this immuneACCESS table keeps in-frame sequences only and misses some clones. Where compared with another copy, unresolved V genes explain less than half of these, and the others have no known cause. The V and J calls and the clone size are those of that table, but D and trimming were determined from the DNA. The sample includes about 1,800,000 clones, with about 95% observed a single time. 1% to 1.5% of the sample comes from the top ten.

Based on the germline V gene (reference sequence), the CDR1 and CDR2 sequences are SGHKS and YYEKEE. The V end loses 4 bases and the J end loses 6 bases, and a stretch of 16 bases separates them. CDR3 length: 15 amino acids, cysteine to phenylalanine. CDR3 DNA only is kept here, 45 bases in frame from base 1. Notes on this clone: What antigen it recognizes has not been identified. No base quality information exists; no much larger clone differs at one position.

CD8 naive samples were CD45RO-negative cells positively selected for CCR7, giving a CD45RA+CCR7+ population that excluded TemRA cells. Healthy HIV-negative adults with no recently reported acute infections or vaccinations were included as donors. All donors were Caucasian adults living in Nashville, Tennessee, USA. After blood collection by leukapheresis, PBMCs were isolated using Ficoll-Histopaque density gradient centrifugation and then cryopreserved in the vapor phase of liquid nitrogen. Analytical flow cytometry was used to check the purity and quantity of each magnetically sorted T cell population. Genomic DNA was isolated from every sorted fraction and measured by UV absorbance on a Nanodrop 2000c.

The source material was naive CD8+ T cells sorted from blood. Taken with the paper, the label for cell subset or site translates to: CD45RA+CCR7+. The chain is assembled from TRBV5-5 and TRBJ2-2; the D gene is perhaps TRBD1, on 6 matching bases. The TCR originated in a man aged 18 to 30 in good health. Read as DNA, the sequence is TGTGCCAGCAGCCCCACAGGGTTTCCTGCCGGGGAGCTGTTTTTT. This translates into CASSPTGFPAGELFF.